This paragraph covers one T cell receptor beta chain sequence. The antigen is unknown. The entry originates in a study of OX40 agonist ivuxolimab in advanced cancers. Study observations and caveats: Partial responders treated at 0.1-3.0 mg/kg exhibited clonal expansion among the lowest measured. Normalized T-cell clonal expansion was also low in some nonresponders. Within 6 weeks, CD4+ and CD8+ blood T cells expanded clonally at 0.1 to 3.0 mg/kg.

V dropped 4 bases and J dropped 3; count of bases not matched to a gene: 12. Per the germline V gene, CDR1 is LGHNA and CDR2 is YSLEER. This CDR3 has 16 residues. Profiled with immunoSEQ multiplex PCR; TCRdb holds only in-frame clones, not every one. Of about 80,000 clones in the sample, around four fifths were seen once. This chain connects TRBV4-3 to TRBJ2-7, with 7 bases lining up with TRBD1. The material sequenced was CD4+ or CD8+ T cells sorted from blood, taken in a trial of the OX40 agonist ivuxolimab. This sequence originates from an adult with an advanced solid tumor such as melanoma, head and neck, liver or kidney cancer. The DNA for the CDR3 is TGCGCCAGCAGCCTCCTTGCTGACAGGGCCAACTACGAGCAGTACTTC. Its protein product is CASSLLADRANYEQYF.